This T cell receptor (beta chain) was identified in a study of cytomegalovirus exposure and HLA in healthy donors. Study-level findings and limits: In most subjects, TCR beta sequences reportedly gave accurate predictions of HLA-A and HLA-B alleles. Most TCR sequences were rare, but some public TCRs occurred in many donors.

The PCR ran on 60 Vbeta and 13 Jbeta primers. The data were produced by immunoSEQ multiplex PCR, yet TCRdb's version contains in-frame clones alone and is incomplete. Found here are 110,000 to 150,000 clones, around 84% of them singletons; the top ten hold more than 2%. With regard to this clone: Its cognate antigen is unknown.

The germline V gene has CDR1 SGHDT and CDR2 YYEEEE. CDR3 length equals 19 residues. J was trimmed by 5 bases and V by 4 bases; bases with no gene match: 16. This chain uses TRBV5-6 with TRBJ1-4; 11 bases agree with TRBD1. The TCR was taken from a boy younger than 10 in good health and CMV-seronegative. The sample was PBMCs. The CDR3 DNA is TGTGCCAGCAGCATACGTCCGGGACAGGGGGACCCGGGGAATGAAAAACTGTTTTTT. It encodes CASSIRPGQGDPGNEKLFF.